These 30 T cell receptor beta chains share one sample of origin, sequenced in a study of response to subunit inactivated influenza vaccine. TCRdb recomputed calls from the RT-PCR reads with MiXCR, one row per CDR3 protein. The sample lists roughly 570,000 distinct CDR3 sequences; 13% were seen once. The sample was PBMCs from blood, taken 40 to 50 days after vaccination. These receptors came from a man aged 50 to 60 who received an inactivated influenza vaccine.

This clonotype turned up a few times. This rearrangement joins TRBV6-5 to TRBJ2-1; TRBD1 aligns across 8 bases. J was trimmed by 7 bases and V by 0 bases; bases with no gene match: 5. CDR3 size: 15 residues. From germline, CDR1 is MNHEY and CDR2 SVGAGI. CDR3 in amino acids: CASSYSQGGVNEQFF. CDR3 in DNA: TGTGCCAGCAGTTACTCACAGGGGGGTGTGAATGAGCAGTTCTTC.

In its sample, this clonotype was seen a few times. The chain combines TRBV20-1 with TRBJ2-2; no reliable D call. The germline V and J ends were trimmed by 6 bases and 1 base, with 12 bases remaining between them. The CDR3 contains 14 residues. Germline CDR1 reads DFQATT; CDR2 reads SNEGSKA (reference sequence). Here the CDR3 reads CSAPPQRNTGELFF. The DNA of the CDR3 is TGCAGTGCCCCCCCACAACGGAACACCGGGGAGCTGTTTTTT.

There are many counts of this clonotype. The chain uses TRBV20-1 and TRBJ1-5; 9 bases are a match to TRBD1. The germline V gene encodes CDR1 DFQATT and CDR2 SNEGSKA (reference sequence). The trim removed 6 bases at V and 3 bases at J, leaving 3 bases unmatched. The CDR3 spans 13 residues. CDR3 residues: CSAGQGINQPQHF. CDR3 DNA sequence: TGCAGTGCGGGACAGGGTATCAATCAGCCCCAGCATTTT.

The V and J genes are TRBV6-2 or TRBV6-3 and TRBJ2-7, with 11 bases aligning to TRBD2. Germline assignment: CDR1 MNHEY and CDR2 SVGEGT. The J segment lost 0 bases and the V segment lost 10 bases, leaving 8 bases of the junction unmatched. The CDR3 consists of 15 residues. The CDR3 spells CAIGTSGASSYEQYF. Written as DNA, the CDR3 is TGTGCCATAGGGACTAGCGGAGCGAGCTCCTACGAGCAGTACTTC.

Only a few counts were recorded for this clonotype. This chain connects TRBV11-2 to TRBJ2-5; D is perhaps TRBD2 (6 bases). The germline V gene has CDR1 SGHAT and CDR2 FQNNGV. Trimming left V 1 base short and J 5 bases short, with 11 bases between. The CDR3 runs to 14 residues. The CDR3 loop is CASSLVLSGETQYF. The CDR3 DNA reads as TGTGCCAGCAGCTTAGTACTTAGCGGTGAGACCCAGTACTTC.

V gene TRBV2 combines with J gene TRBJ1-1, with D uncertain. CDR3 length: 17 amino acids. V shed 0 bases and J shed 5 bases, with 19 bases lying between them. CDR1 and CDR2 from the germline V gene are SNHLY and FYNNEI. The CDR3 here is CASSEAPSGLRVTEAFF. In DNA form, the CDR3 reads TGTGCCAGCAGTGAAGCGCCGTCGGGTTTGAGGGTTACTGAAGCTTTCTTT.

This clonotype appeared a few times. This rearrangement joins TRBV4-2 to TRBJ2-7, with 7 bases matching TRBD2. This CDR3 is built from 16 residues. Germline trimming cut 0 bases from V and 7 bases from J; bases unmatched to any gene: 12. Germline V gene sequence: CDR1 LGHNA, CDR2 YNFKEQ. This CDR3 is CASSQERRLAYLEQYF. In nucleotides, the CDR3 is TGTGCCAGCAGCCAAGAGCGGAGACTAGCCTACCTGGAGCAGTACTTC.

V usage is TRBV5-1 and J usage is TRBJ2-7; 7 positions match TRBD2. V trimming: 4 bases; J trimming: 0 bases; junction bases outside the gene matches: 13. The CDR3 is 17 residues long. Germline V gene sequence: CDR1 SGHRS, CDR2 YFSETQ. The CDR3 here is CASSLLQGGAGSYEQYF. The DNA for the CDR3 is TGCGCCAGCAGCCTTCTCCAGGGAGGGGCGGGCTCCTACGAGCAGTACTTC.

This clonotype was found a few times. The chain employs TRBV3-1 and TRBJ2-1; the match to TRBD1 covers 7 bases. The junction had 3 bases not matched to a gene; V was cut back by 3 bases and J by 1 base. The CDR3 consists of 15 residues. Germline V gene lookup returns CDR1 LGHDT and CDR2 YNNKEL (reference sequence). The CDR3 loop reads CASSQPGQSYNEQFF. Here the CDR3 DNA reads TGTGCCAGCAGCCAGCCGGGACAGTCCTACAATGAGCAGTTCTTC.

The chain uses TRBV2 and TRBJ2-1; D is unresolved. Trimming pared 5 bases from V and 9 bases from J, leaving 8 bases between. In germline, CDR1 is SNHLY, CDR2 FYNNEI. The CDR3 is made up of 11 amino acids. CDR3 region: CASSRVGEQFF. The CDR3 nucleotides are TGTGCCAGCAGTCGCGTTGGTGAGCAGTTCTTC.

The gene calls are TRBV20-1 and TRBJ2-3; TRBD2 matches 15 bases. Looked up from germline, CDR1 is DFQATT and CDR2 is SNEGSKA (reference sequence). The CDR3 contains 16 residues. Trimming took 6 bases from V and 4 from J; bases not matched to a gene: 8. CDR3 protein: CSATGTSGRTPDTQYF. The CDR3, as DNA: TGCAGTGCAACCGGGACTAGCGGGAGGACGCCAGATACGCAGTATTTT.

The sample holds a few counts of this clonotype. V usage is TRBV6-2 or TRBV6-3 and J usage is TRBJ1-1, with a possible D match to TRBD1 (5 bases). Germline values: CDR1 MNHEY, CDR2 SVGEGT. Trimming removed 8 bases at V and 2 bases at J, with 15 bases between. CDR3 length: 14 amino acids. CDR3 protein: CASQRGVLNTEAFF. In DNA form, the CDR3 reads TGTGCCAGCCAAAGAGGGGTCCTCAACACTGAAGCTTTCTTT.

This clonotype was counted between two and nine times. J is TRBJ2-2 and V is TRBV6-1; TRBD2 agrees at 7 bases. This CDR3 has 15 amino acids. The germline V gene encodes CDR1 MNHNS and CDR2 SASEGT. V shed 8 bases and J 3 bases; nucleotides not matched to a gene: 9. The CDR3 coding sequence is TGTGCCAGCGGGGCGGGAGCCATGCACACCGGGGAGCTGTTTTTT. Its protein product is CASGAGAMHTGELFF.

This clonotype occurred many times. The V call is TRBV10-3, the J call TRBJ2-7; D gene ambiguous. There are 13 residues in the CDR3. CDR1 ENHRY and CDR2 SYGVKD come from the germline V gene. V dropped 4 bases and J dropped 2 bases, with 9 bases sitting between them. CDR3 nucleotide sequence: TGTGCCATCAGTGCGGGCACAGCCTACGAGCAGTACTTC. It codes for CAISAGTAYEQYF.

This rearrangement joins TRBV20-1 to TRBJ2-7; 7 bases align to TRBD1. The V gene end was trimmed by 3 bases and the J gene end by 2 bases; junction bases not matched to a gene: 19. The CDR3 covers 18 residues. The germline gives CDR1 DFQATT, CDR2 SNEGSKA (reference sequence). Here the CDR3 DNA reads TGCAGTGCTAGGAGGCATCCTAATAGGGACAGTGCAACCTACGAGCAGTACTTC. Its translation is CSARRHPNRDSATYEQYF.

The chain links TRBV20-1 to TRBJ1-1; D is undetermined. Deletions cut 2 bases from V and 0 bases from J, with 4 bases between. This CDR3 is 12 amino acids long. Germline CDR1 reads DFQATT; CDR2 reads SNEGSKA (reference sequence). Here the CDR3 DNA reads TGCAGTGCTAGAAAGGTGAACACTGAAGCTTTCTTT. Protein: CSARKVNTEAFF.

In its sample, this clonotype was seen many times. V is TRBV20-1 and J is TRBJ1-5; tentatively, D is TRBD1 (5 bases). Per germline, CDR1 DFQATT and CDR2 SNEGSKA (reference sequence). Trimming removed 3 bases at V and 1 base at J, with 10 bases between. The CDR3 is 14 residues long. DNA of the CDR3: TGCAGTGCTAGCGTGGGGGGAAGCAATCAGCCCCAGCATTTT. Its translation: CSASVGGSNQPQHF.

This clonotype was observed a handful of times. The CDR3 reads CSAKDYNEQFF. CDR3 nucleotide sequence: TGCAGTGCTAAAGACTACAATGAGCAGTTCTTC. This chain connects TRBV20-1 to TRBJ2-1; D unresolved. With 4 bases removed from V and 3 bases from J, the gap between germline ends came to 4 bases. The CDR3 extends over 11 amino acids. The germline CDR1 and CDR2 sequences are DFQATT and SNEGSKA (reference sequence).

The gene calls are TRBV3-1 and TRBJ2-3; 10 bases are a match to TRBD2. This CDR3 has 15 residues. With 5 bases clipped from V and 5 bases from J, the junction kept 7 bases outside the gene matches. Germline CDR1 and CDR2: LGHDT and YNNKEL (reference sequence). In nucleotides, the CDR3 is TGTGCCAGCAGCATAGGACTAGCGGCAGGAGATACGCAGTATTTT. Translation: CASSIGLAAGDTQYF.

V gene TRBV6-2 or TRBV6-3 combines with J gene TRBJ2-3; weak D call: TRBD2 (6 bases). This CDR3 is 16 amino acids long. V was cut by 1 base and J by 3 bases, with 14 bases left in between. Per germline, CDR1 MNHEY and CDR2 SVGEGT. The CDR3 DNA reads TGTGCCAGCAGTTACTGGGGGAGGCCTCAAACAGATACGCAGTATTTT. Its translation: CASSYWGRPQTDTQYF.

This clonotype came up a few times. The gene calls are TRBV6-2 or TRBV6-3 and TRBJ2-3; perhaps TRBD2 as D (6 bases). The length of the CDR3 is 14 residues. V shed 4 bases and J shed 4 bases, with 12 bases lying between them. Germline V gene data show CDR1 as MNHEY and CDR2 as SVGEGT. CDR3 DNA sequence: TGTGCCAGCAGTTGGGGCGGGGTGCCAGATACGCAGTATTTT. Protein sequence: CASSWGGVPDTQYF.

This chain joins TRBV5-1 and TRBJ2-3; 10 bases are shared with TRBD1. V shed 1 base, J shed 0 bases, and the junction held 2 bases outside the gene matches. The germline V gene encodes CDR1 SGHRS and CDR2 YFSETQ. The CDR3 consists of 16 residues. CDR3 nucleotides: TGCGCCAGCAGCTTGAGGGACAGGGGTAGCACAGATACGCAGTATTTT. Encoded protein: CASSLRDRGSTDTQYF.

The gene calls are TRBV3-1 and TRBJ2-1; D is ambiguous. The CDR3 sequence is 18 residues long. Germline V gene lookup returns CDR1 LGHDT and CDR2 YNNKEL (reference sequence). The germline V and J ends were trimmed by 11 bases and 0 bases, with 26 bases remaining between them. The CDR3 nucleotides read TGTGCCTTCAGTCATCCCCGAGATACGGAAAGCTCCTACAATGAGCAGTTCTTC. It translates to CAFSHPRDTESSYNEQFF.

This clonotype has a handful of counts. The chain carries TRBV5-1 and TRBJ2-6; TRBD2 aligns across 15 bases. J lost 0 bases, V lost 0 bases, and 4 bases had no gene match. The CDR3 has 20 amino acids. CDR1 and CDR2 (germline): SGHRS, YFSETQ. CDR3 sequence (DNA): TGCGCCAGCAGCTTGGTGGGACTAGCGGGGGGCCTCTCTGGGGCCAACGTCCTGACTTTC. The encoded protein is CASSLVGLAGGLSGANVLTF. The complete variable domain, with remaining parts taken from reference TRBV5-1 and TRBJ2-6, reads KAGVTQTPRYLIKTRGQQVTLSCSPISGHRSVSWYQQTPGQGLQFLFEYFSETQRNKGNFPGRFSGRQFSNSRSEMNVSTLELGDSALYLCASSLVGLAGGLSGANVLTFGAGSRLTVL.

This clonotype came up many times. The CDR3 loop reads CSVSRGAYEQYF. CDR3 nucleotide sequence: TGCAGCGTATCGCGGGGGGCCTACGAGCAGTACTTC. This sequence joins TRBV29-1 and TRBJ2-7, with 8 bases matching TRBD2. Trimming removed 6 bases from V and 2 bases from J; junction bases left unmatched: 3. Germline lookup yields CDR1 SQVTM and CDR2 ANQGSEA. The CDR3 sequence is 12 residues long.

The genes are TRBV12-3 or TRBV12-4 and TRBJ1-6; a weak D match, TRBD1 (5 bases). The CDR3 has 13 residues. The V end lost 8 bases, the J end lost 6 bases, and 11 bases lay between the germline ends. CDR3: CASRPGVNSPLHF. CDR3 sequence (DNA): TGTGCCAGCCGCCCGGGGGTTAATTCACCCCTCCACTTT.

This chain connects TRBV19 to TRBJ2-1; 7 bases agree with TRBD2. Trimming cost V 0 bases and J 8 bases; bases outside gene matches: 7. Germline values: CDR1 LNHDA, CDR2 SQIVND (reference sequence). This CDR3 is 15 amino acids long. The CDR3 sequence is CASSIEGRGVYEQFF. In DNA form, the CDR3 reads TGTGCCAGTAGTATAGAGGGACGGGGGGTATATGAGCAGTTCTTC.

Notes on this clonotype: This may stem from a read error, because a much larger clone lies one nucleotide away. The chain employs TRBV20-1 and TRBJ2-1, with 9 positions matching TRBD2. The germline CDR1 and CDR2 sequences are DFQATT and SNEGSKA (reference sequence). CDR3 size: 16 residues. CDR3 nucleotides: TGCTGTGCGAGGATGACTAGCGGCCAATCCTACAATGAGCAGTTCTTC. This gives the protein CCARMTSGQSYNEQFF.

The chain is built from TRBV5-1 and TRBJ2-2, with D tentatively TRBD2 (5 bases). The CDR3 sequence is 14 residues long. Germline-derived CDR1 and CDR2 are SGHRS and YFSETQ. Trimming took 4 bases from V and 0 from J, leaving 7 bases between them. The CDR3 bases are TGCGCCAGCAGCCCCGGGGCGAACACCGGGGAGCTGTTTTTT. It codes for CASSPGANTGELFF.

This clonotype was seen a few times. The CDR3 region has the DNA TGTGCCAGCAGTTTAAGGACACTGCCTAGCACAGATACGCAGTATTTT. Its translation: CASSLRTLPSTDTQYF. V is TRBV12-3 or TRBV12-4 and J is TRBJ2-3; the D gene is possibly TRBD1 (5 bases). Trimming pared 2 bases from V and 0 bases from J, leaving 12 bases between. The CDR3 is made up of 16 amino acids.